Each of the 9 T cell receptor beta chains below was sequenced from the same sample in a study of PD-1 blockade in classical Hodgkin lymphoma. Time point of the sample: newly diagnosed, previously untreated cHL patient sample. Profiled with immunoSEQ multiplex PCR; TCRdb holds only in-frame clones, not every one. The top ten hold approximately 4.9% of the sample, which has 47,000 or so clones, approximately 90% seen once. Sequencing used peripheral blood mononuclear cells (PBMCs). All receptors come from a human donor with classical Hodgkin lymphoma.

The V and J genes are TRBV27 and TRBJ1-5; no clear D gene. Trimming took off 3 bases at V and 7 bases at J, with 7 bases between the two ends. From germline, CDR1 is MNHEY and CDR2 SMNVEV (reference sequence). The CDR3 totals 12 residues. This chain's CDR3 is CASSFLGQPQHF. The CDR3 DNA reads TGTGCCAGCAGTTTTTTAGGACAGCCCCAGCATTTT.

The chain recombines TRBV4-1 with TRBJ2-3; D uncertain. Germline assignment: CDR1 MGHRA and CDR2 YSYEKL. The V and J ends lost 4 bases and 7 bases respectively, with 12 bases between them. The CDR3 is 13 amino acids. CDR3 sequence reads: CASSPQTHHTQYF. The DNA for the CDR3 is TGCGCCAGCAGCCCCCAGACTCACCATACGCAGTATTTT.

The chain uses TRBV5-1 and TRBJ1-4; D uncertain. V was clipped by 3 bases and J by 3 bases, with 12 bases between them. Per the germline V gene, CDR1 is SGHRS and CDR2 is YFSETQ. The CDR3 totals 15 residues. The CDR3 nucleotides are TGCGCCAGCAGCTCCACATACAGTGCTAATGAAAAACTGTTTTTT. It specifies CASSSTYSANEKLFF.

The V call is TRBV6-6, the J call TRBJ2-7; D is ambiguous. V was shortened by 2 bases and J by 5 bases, with 4 bases between the two germline ends. This CDR3 is 11 amino acids long. Looked up from germline, CDR1 is MNHNY and CDR2 is SVGAGI (reference sequence). The DNA of the CDR3 is TGTGCCAGCAGTTACCGGGACGAGCAGTACTTC. Its translation: CASSYRDEQYF.

The chain couples TRBV19 to TRBJ2-7; 11 bases agree with TRBD1. Trimming removed 3 bases from V and 7 bases from J; junction bases left unmatched: 8. CDR1 is LNHDA, CDR2 SQIVND, per germline (reference sequence). The CDR3 loop spans 15 amino acids. The CDR3 reads CASSIGQGAEGEQYF. The CDR3 DNA sequence: TGTGCCAGTAGTATCGGACAGGGGGCCGAGGGGGAGCAGTACTTC.

The rearrangement links TRBV18 to TRBJ2-4; either TRBD1 or TRBD2 may supply D (6 bases each). The CDR3 has 16 amino acids. The V gene's germline CDR1 is KGHSH and CDR2 LQKENI. V lost 1 base, J lost 2 bases, and 12 bases lay in between. CDR3 residues: CASSPLGAGTKNIQYF. In nucleotides, the CDR3 is TGTGCCAGCTCACCACTGGGGGCGGGGACCAAAAACATTCAGTACTTC.

The count of this clone is one. This chain uses TRBV5-5 with TRBJ1-1; TRBD1 is a possible D gene (6 bases). The CDR3 sequence is 15 residues long. CDR1 and CDR2 (germline): SGHKS, YYEKEE (reference sequence). The V end lost 7 bases, the J end lost 1 base, and 17 bases lay between the germline ends. CDR3 DNA sequence: TGTGCCAGCGGCCTGGGGGCCAGATCGAACACTGAAGCTTTCTTT. This sequence encodes CASGLGARSNTEAFF.

The rearrangement links TRBV2 to TRBJ2-1; the D gene is possibly TRBD2 (5 bases). CDR3 length equals 13 residues. The V gene's germline CDR1 is SNHLY and CDR2 FYNNEI. Trimming removed 5 bases from V and 5 bases from J, with 10 bases in between. CDR3 residues: CASSRDFHNEQFF. The CDR3 DNA follows: TGTGCCAGCAGTCGGGATTTTCACAATGAGCAGTTCTTC.

The gene calls are TRBV18 and TRBJ1-3; D is possibly TRBD1 (6 bases). V was cut by 3 bases and J by 1 base, with 10 bases left in between. From germline, CDR1 is KGHSH and CDR2 LQKENI. This CDR3 is built from 15 residues. This chain's CDR3 is CASSPNQGSGNTIYF. The CDR3 DNA sequence: TGTGCCAGCTCACCTAACCAGGGGTCTGGAAACACCATATATTTT. Full variable domain (missing parts from reference TRBV18 and TRBJ1-3): NAGVMQNPRHLVRRRGQEARLRCSPMKGHSHVYWYRQLPEEGLKFMVYLQKENIIDESGMPKERFSAEFPKEGPSILRIQQVVRGDSAAYFCASSPNQGSGNTIYFGEGSWLTVV.